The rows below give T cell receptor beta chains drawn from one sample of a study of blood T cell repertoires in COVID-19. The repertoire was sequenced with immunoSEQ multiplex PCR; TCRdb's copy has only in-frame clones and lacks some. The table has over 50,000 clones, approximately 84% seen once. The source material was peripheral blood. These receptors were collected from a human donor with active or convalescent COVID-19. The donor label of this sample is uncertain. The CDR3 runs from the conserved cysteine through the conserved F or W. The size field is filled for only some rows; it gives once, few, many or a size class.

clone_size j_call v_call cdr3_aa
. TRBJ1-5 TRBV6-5 CASRDKLPNQPQHF
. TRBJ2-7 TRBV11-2 CASSIDPKGVYEQYF
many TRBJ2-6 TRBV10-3 CAIRLSPGTGVGANVLTF
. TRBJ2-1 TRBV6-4 CASSDGFGTGGNYDEQFF
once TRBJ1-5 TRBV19 CATRDTRNQPQHF
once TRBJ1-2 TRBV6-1 CASSERRTGLLGTF
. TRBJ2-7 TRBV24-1 CATAAGGAYEQYF
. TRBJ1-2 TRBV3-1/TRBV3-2 CASSRMTGFSGYTF
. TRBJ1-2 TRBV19 CASSIGFGGVAYGYTF
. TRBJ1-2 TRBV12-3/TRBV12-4 CASGTGLGYTF
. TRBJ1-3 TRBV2 CASRAGVSGGNTIYF
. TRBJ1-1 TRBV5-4 CASSQEGDLRTEAFF
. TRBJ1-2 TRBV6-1 CASSEDYPRGYTF
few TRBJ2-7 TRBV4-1 CASSHPSGTGGNEQYF
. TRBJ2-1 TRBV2 CASKREVYNEQFF
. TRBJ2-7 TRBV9 CASSVEDRAFSYEQYF
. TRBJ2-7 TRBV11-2 CASSAKTGTSGSLHEQYF
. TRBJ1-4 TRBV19 CASSDRQGGNEKLFF
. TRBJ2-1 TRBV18 CASSPGEADNEQFF
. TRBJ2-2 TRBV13 CASSFDRLGELFF
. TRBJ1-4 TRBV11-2 CASSLDWVGSNEKLFF
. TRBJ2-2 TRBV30 CAWVPLAGGYTGELFF
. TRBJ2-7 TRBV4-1 CASSQEGGVWNEQYF
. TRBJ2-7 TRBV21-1 CASSKPPPPGQRREQYF
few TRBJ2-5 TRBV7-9 CASSLVQTPGETQYF
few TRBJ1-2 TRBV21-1 CASSHSGHPTYGYTF
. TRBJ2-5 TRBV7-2 CASSSLRDLYQETQYF
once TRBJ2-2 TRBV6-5 CASSYSGLRDTGELFF
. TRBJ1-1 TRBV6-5 CASSYSDSGNTEAFF
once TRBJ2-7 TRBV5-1 CASSLFAGDAYEQYF
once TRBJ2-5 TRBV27 CANCFLERARQETQYF
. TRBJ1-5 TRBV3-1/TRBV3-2 CASSQNRDQPQHF
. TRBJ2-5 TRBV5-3 CARMRDPGGTQYF
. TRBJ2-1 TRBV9 CASSAGGILTSHEQFF
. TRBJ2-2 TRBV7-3 CASSLTRRTGELFF
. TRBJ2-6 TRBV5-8 CASSFQGITTGANVLTF
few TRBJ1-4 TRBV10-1 CASSELGDRGRVATNEKLFF
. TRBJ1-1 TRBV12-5 CASGLTESWEPNTEAFF
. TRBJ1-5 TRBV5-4 CASSLAGGDQPQHF
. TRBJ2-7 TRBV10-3 CAISDHMTGVNEQYF
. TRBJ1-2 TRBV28 CASSFGTGRDYGYTF
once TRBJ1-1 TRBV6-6 CASGQGWRSSTEAFF